These 25 T cell receptor beta chains share one sample of origin, sequenced in a study of CD8 T cells in Susac syndrome. Reverse transcription of roughly 0.45 to 1 ug RNA was performed with random hexamers. MiXCR was run by TCRdb on the immunoSEQ multiplex PCR reads, yielding one entry per CDR3 protein. The repertoire holds about 180,000 distinct CDR3 sequences, with under 97% as singletons. Material: CD4+ T cells from PBMCs. These receptors all stem from a human donor with multiple sclerosis.

The rearrangement joins TRBV18 to TRBJ1-5; no clear D gene. Germline values: CDR1 KGHSH, CDR2 LQKENI. The CDR3 sequence is 17 residues long. V lost 3 bases to trimming and J lost 2 bases, with 17 bases between them. CDR3 in amino acids: CASSPARAGGGNQPQHF. The DNA for the CDR3 is TGTGCCAGCTCACCGGCGCGGGCTGGAGGTGGCAATCAGCCCCAGCATTTT. Variable domain in full (rest from reference TRBV18 and TRBJ1-5): NAGVMQNPRHLVRRRGQEARLRCSPMKGHSHVYWYRQLPEEGLKFMVYLQKENIIDESGMPKERFSAEFPKEGPSILRIQQVVRGDSAAYFCASSPARAGGGNQPQHFGDGTRLSIL.

The V call is TRBV29-1, the J call TRBJ2-1, with 13 bases that match TRBD2. The V gene end was trimmed by 6 bases and the J gene end by 9 bases; junction bases not matched to a gene: 8. Germline V gene lookup returns CDR1 SQVTM and CDR2 ANQGSEA. The CDR3 has 14 amino acids. The CDR3 DNA reads as TGCAGCGTCGCGACTAGCGGGGGGCCCGGTGAGCAGTTCTTC. Amino acids: CSVATSGGPGEQFF.

The chain employs TRBV18 and TRBJ2-7; 8 bases fit TRBD1. Germline V gene data show CDR1 as KGHSH and CDR2 as LQKENI. The V gene end was trimmed by 6 bases and the J gene end by 5 bases; junction bases not matched to a gene: 6. The CDR3 is 13 amino acids. The CDR3 loop is CASSPGQADEQYF. CDR3 DNA: TGTGCCAGCTCCCCGGGACAGGCCGACGAGCAGTACTTC.

This clonotype was counted once. The CDR3 region is CSVQAGVATTETQYF. The DNA of the CDR3 is TGCAGCGTTCAGGCGGGGGTCGCCACTACGGAGACCCAGTACTTC. The chain employs TRBV29-1 and TRBJ2-5; 7 bases align to TRBD2. The CDR3 contains 15 residues. V trimming: 5 bases; J trimming: 5 bases; junction bases outside the gene matches: 14. Germline V gene data show CDR1 as SQVTM and CDR2 as ANQGSEA.

The V gene is TRBV30, the J gene TRBJ2-7, with 8 positions matching TRBD1. The length of the CDR3 is 14 residues. J gave up 2 bases and V 0 bases, and 3 bases lay outside the gene matches. Germline CDR1 is GTSNPN and CDR2 is SVGIG (reference sequence). The CDR3 region is CAWSVLDRAYEQYF. For the CDR3, the DNA is TGTGCCTGGAGTGTACTGGACAGGGCCTACGAGCAGTACTTC.

A single count supports this clonotype. V usage is TRBV27 and J usage is TRBJ2-1; possible D gene TRBD2, 6 bases. Deletions cut 1 base from V and 5 bases from J, with 9 bases between. The germline V gene has CDR1 MNHEY and CDR2 SMNVEV (reference sequence). The CDR3 runs 14 residues. CDR3 in amino acids: CASSLLGRHNEQFF. The CDR3 nucleotides are TGTGCCAGCAGTTTATTAGGGAGGCACAATGAGCAGTTCTTC.

The rearrangement links TRBV5-6 to TRBJ2-1; D possibly corresponds to TRBD1 (5 bases). The CDR3 extends over 15 amino acids. CDR1 SGHDT and CDR2 YYEEEE come from the germline V gene. V lost 1 base and J lost 4, with 12 bases in between. The DNA of the CDR3 is TGTGCCAGCAGCTTGTGGGGCAGAACATACAATGAGCAGTTCTTC. It yields the protein CASSLWGRTYNEQFF.

In its sample, this clonotype was seen once. This rearrangement joins TRBV14 to TRBJ1-1; possibly TRBD1 for D (6 bases). Germline CDR1 and CDR2: SGHDN and FVKESK. CDR3 length: 14 amino acids. The V end was cut by 7 bases, the J end by 3 bases, with 15 bases between. CDR3 sequence reads: CASTPTGFDTEAFF. The CDR3 DNA reads as TGTGCCAGCACACCGACAGGCTTTGACACTGAAGCTTTCTTT.

The chain couples TRBV5-1 to TRBJ2-2; D is ambiguous. The CDR3 has 15 amino acids. Trimming shortened V by 7 bases and J by 0 bases, and 13 bases separated the two germline ends. In germline, CDR1 is SGHRS, CDR2 YFSETQ. The DNA of the CDR3 is TGCGCCAGCTTGGTGACGGCTTCGAACACCGGGGAGCTGTTTTTT. The encoded protein is CASLVTASNTGELFF.

The genes are TRBV30 and TRBJ2-4, with D perhaps TRBD1 (5 bases). Per the germline V gene, CDR1 is GTSNPN and CDR2 is SVGIG (reference sequence). Trimming pared 1 base from V and 0 bases from J, leaving 13 bases between. This CDR3 comprises 16 residues. CDR3 sequence (DNA): TGTGCCTGGAGTGATTTGACAGCAATAGCCAAAAACATTCAGTACTTC. Protein: CAWSDLTAIAKNIQYF.

The rearrangement links TRBV30 to TRBJ2-7; D is possibly TRBD1 or TRBD2 (5 bases each). The germline gives CDR1 GTSNPN, CDR2 SVGIG (reference sequence). The V end lost 1 base, the J end lost 9 bases, and 16 bases lay between the germline ends. The CDR3 covers 13 residues. The DNA of the CDR3 is TGTGCCTGGAGTGGGCAGGGAGCAGACGGGCAGTACTTC. Protein product: CAWSGQGADGQYF.

V gene TRBV29-1 combines with J gene TRBJ2-3; possible D gene TRBD2, 7 bases. From germline, CDR1 is SQVTM and CDR2 ANQGSEA. V lost 6 bases to trimming and J lost 5 bases, with 15 bases between them. This CDR3 spans 13 amino acids. The CDR3 reads CSVSGGAGDTQYF. The CDR3 DNA reads TGCAGCGTGTCGGGGGGCGCGGGAGATACGCAGTATTTT.

The chain couples TRBV2 to TRBJ1-2; 12 bases are a match to TRBD1. Germline assignment: CDR1 SNHLY and CDR2 FYNNEI. The CDR3 extends over 13 amino acids. Trimming removed 8 bases from V and 8 bases from J; junction bases left unmatched: 6. The CDR3 sequence: CASQGQGAIGYTF. The CDR3 region has the DNA TGTGCCAGCCAGGGACAGGGGGCGATAGGCTACACCTTC.

This chain joins TRBV6-1 and TRBJ2-1; the match to TRBD2 covers 7 bases. V lost 4 bases and J lost 4; bases outside the gene matches: 4. CDR3 length equals 14 residues. CDR1 is MNHNS and CDR2 is SASEGT in the germline V gene. In DNA, the CDR3 is TGTGCCAGCAGTGCGAGCGGGGATTACAATGAGCAGTTCTTC. It translates to CASSASGDYNEQFF.

The sample holds one count of this clonotype. This chain connects TRBV5-6 to TRBJ1-1; 7 positions match TRBD1. The CDR3 runs to 14 residues. Germline values: CDR1 SGHDT, CDR2 YYEEEE. The V gene end was trimmed by 7 bases and the J gene end by 0 bases; junction bases not matched to a gene: 6. Written as DNA, the CDR3 is TGTGCCAGCGACGGACAGGACCTGAACACTGAAGCTTTCTTT. This sequence encodes CASDGQDLNTEAFF.

CDR3 sequence (DNA): TGTGCCATCAGTGAGTCGTCAGGGAGGACTGAAGCTTTCTTT. Its translation is CAISESSGRTEAFF. This chain joins TRBV10-3 and TRBJ1-1; possibly TRBD1 for D (5 bases). Trimming pared 0 bases from V and 5 bases from J, leaving 10 bases between. This CDR3 contains 14 residues. Germline CDR1 is ENHRY and CDR2 is SYGVKD.

The rearrangement links TRBV20-1 to TRBJ1-1; a weak D match, TRBD1 (5 bases). V was clipped by 5 bases and J by 7 bases, with 17 bases between them. The CDR3 sequence is 13 residues long. The V gene's germline CDR1 is DFQATT and CDR2 SNEGSKA (reference sequence). CDR3 residues: CSAPGVRDGEAFF. Here the CDR3 DNA reads TGCAGTGCTCCTGGGGTCAGGGACGGTGAAGCTTTCTTT.

The rearrangement links TRBV20-1 to TRBJ2-5; possibly TRBD2 for D (5 bases). The CDR3 loop spans 13 amino acids. V gave up 6 bases and J gave up 2 bases, with 13 bases separating them. Germline CDR1 reads DFQATT; CDR2 reads SNEGSKA (reference sequence). The CDR3 nucleotides read TGCAGTGCCCCTGCGAGGGATCAAGAGACCCAGTACTTC. Its translation: CSAPARDQETQYF.

V and J are TRBV3-1 and TRBJ1-1; no clear D. CDR1 and CDR2 from the germline V gene are LGHDT and YNNKEL (reference sequence). CDR3 size: 15 residues. V lost 0 bases to trimming and J lost 5 bases, with 13 bases between them. DNA for the CDR3: TGTGCCAGCAGCCAAGATCCGTCCGGAGGGACTGAAGCTTTCTTT. Its translation is CASSQDPSGGTEAFF.

The chain links TRBV14 to TRBJ2-5; a weak D match, TRBD2 (5 bases). CDR1 and CDR2 from the germline V gene are SGHDN and FVKESK. The CDR3 sequence is 13 residues long. The V end lost 3 bases, the J end lost 5 bases, and 10 bases lay between the germline ends. For the CDR3, the DNA is TGTGCCAGCAGCCAGGGAGTCTGGGAGACCCAGTACTTC. It specifies CASSQGVWETQYF.

The V and J genes are TRBV3-1 and TRBJ1-6; 7 nucleotides match TRBD1. V shed 4 bases, J shed 15 bases, and the junction held 6 bases outside the gene matches. The CDR3 has 12 residues. Per the germline V gene, CDR1 is LGHDT and CDR2 is YNNKEL (reference sequence). This CDR3 is CASSRPQGGLHF. CDR3 sequence (DNA): TGTGCCAGCAGCCGTCCTCAGGGGGGCCTCCACTTT.

The CDR3 region has the DNA TGTGCCAGCAGCTTAAGGACTAGCGGGGGGAATGAGCAGTTCTTC. This gives the protein CASSLRTSGGNEQFF. The rearrangement joins TRBV7-9 to TRBJ2-1; TRBD2 agrees at 14 bases. Germline CDR1 reads SEHNR; CDR2 reads FQNEAQ (reference sequence). Trimming cost V 2 bases and J 7 bases; bases outside gene matches: 1. The CDR3 totals 15 residues.

This chain joins TRBV20-1 and TRBJ1-6, with 11 bases that match TRBD1. The CDR3 totals 13 residues. Looked up from germline, CDR1 is DFQATT and CDR2 is SNEGSKA (reference sequence). V was clipped by 4 bases and J by 9 bases; unmatched bases: 2. The CDR3 is CSAIGQGASPLHF. CDR3 DNA: TGCAGTGCTATCGGACAGGGGGCTTCACCCCTCCACTTT.

This chain joins TRBV20-1 and TRBJ2-3; 8 bases agree with TRBD1. V lost 1 base and J lost 2; bases outside the gene matches: 5. Germline CDR1 is DFQATT and CDR2 is SNEGSKA (reference sequence). The CDR3 totals 15 residues. This chain's CDR3 is CSARVGQDITDTQYF. The CDR3 coding sequence is TGCAGTGCTAGAGTGGGACAGGATATCACAGATACGCAGTATTTT.

In its sample, this clonotype was seen a few times. In DNA form, the CDR3 reads TGTGCCAGCAGTCCCTCAAGCAATCAGCCCCAGCATTTT. As protein: CASSPSSNQPQHF. The chain combines TRBV3-1 with TRBJ1-5; the D is unclear. The CDR3 is 13 residues long. CDR1 and CDR2 from the germline V gene are LGHDT and YNNKEL (reference sequence). The V end lost 6 bases, the J end lost 1 base, and 7 bases lay between the germline ends.